The entry that follows covers one TCR beta chain sequence. Its recognized antigen is unknown. Nothing much larger sits one base from this clone, and base qualities are not available. The data derive from a study of cytomegalovirus exposure and HLA in healthy donors (TCRdb year 2017). Broadly, across the study: In an earlier analysis of 587 of the donors, 250 to 300 Gb of sequence data and 100 million or so unique TCR beta sequences from roughly 180 million T cells were reported. An early release that covered some 640 HLA-typed donors contained 300 to 350 gigabases of sequencing data and roughly 84 million unique TCR sequences. Among the roughly 400 genotyped donors, around 81% belonged to the genetic ancestry cluster associated with self-reported Caucasian donors. The aim of the study was to test whether cataloging public T cell receptors could identify signatures of past pathogen exposure. Using immunosequencing, the study profiled T cell repertoires from 500 to 800 subjects and related those repertoires to cytomegalovirus serostatus. A separate validation cohort of 100 to 150 different subjects was used in addition to the roughly 670-subject first cohort. The study combined high-throughput TCR immunosequencing, statistical association of individual TCRs with disease status, and machine learning to predict cytomegalovirus infection status. A later analysis re-analyzed previously published TCR beta repertoires from approximately 700 donors and added high-resolution HLA genotyping to study TCR occurrence patterns. The later analysis used no new phenotypic data to find candidate immune exposures, relying instead on TCR beta sequences and their occurrence across donors. An earlier analysis of around 580 of the donors used high-throughput TCR beta sequencing to judge whether each TCR beta V gene segment behaved as functional or pseudogenic. Donor age, sex, ethnicity and CMV serostatus were compiled together with the repertoire data. In a later genetic analysis, genome-wide SNP genotypes for about 55% of the 666 donors were used, and that subset was treated as a discovery cohort. Every discovery cohort repertoire had been produced on one sequencing platform. HLA typing covered class I and class II loci at four-digit resolution. Typing coverage varied by locus: roughly 620-640 donors for A, B, C, DRB1 and DQB1; under 550 for DQA1; more than 600 for DPA1; approximately 450 for DPB1. Several DR-DQ haplotypes were treated as single units for association and clustering because of strong linkage in the cohort. Across about 370 genotyped donors of the cohort, an average of roughly 250,000 unique TCR beta nucleotide sequences per donor were sequenced, and 15% to 20% of those sequences were non-productive. Study-wide conclusions, independent of this receptor: An earlier analysis of around 540 of the donors showed that most TCR beta V segments appeared in productive rearrangements either about 87% or about 30% of the time, which broadly matched IMGT annotations. Because HLA typing was unavailable for some donors at each locus, only the typed subset was used in association tests. A later analysis found that most CMV-associated TCR beta chains appeared HLA-restricted, with HLA associations seemingly driven largely by CMV exposure. Compared with the 666-donor mean, donors in an Asian-associated ancestry cluster had fewer N-insertions in productive TCRs, according to a later genetic analysis. Because the 87-base-pair reads could not distinguish some IMGT-functional V segments, including TRBV6-2 and TRBV6-3, those segments were excluded. A later genetic analysis associated a missense DCLRE1C variant with V-gene and J-gene trimming of TCR beta chains, and an independent cohort replicated the association. In a later analysis, TCR association rates were found to vary across HLA loci, with the most associated TCRs seen for DRB1 alleles and the fewest for HLA-C alleles. This cohort had only TCR beta chains sequenced, and the lack of alpha or paired-chain data limited which features could be detected. A later analysis found that HLA-associated TCR beta chains were more clonally expanded and had lower generation probabilities than equally common non-associated chains. Cytomegalovirus status was reported to be diagnosed by the classifier with high specificity and sensitivity in both the original and validation cohorts. Correlated functional status among segregating V segments might be attributable to linkage disequilibrium, but an unknown experimental factor could not be ruled out. When HLA alleles, especially DR and DQ, strongly co-occurred, TCR associations were difficult to assign to individual alleles. The earlier analysis of approximately 590 of the donors excluded around 17 rarely observed V segments, including chromosome 9 orphons, because counts were too low. A group of highly shared sequence variants was considered likely to be a technical artifact of the sequencing pipeline. For the cohort, immune exposure information was limited to CMV serostatus. In vitro tests confirmed that a few of the cytomegalovirus-associated TCR beta chains recognize cytomegalovirus antigens. The authors suggested that the approach could potentially be generalized to other disease states and immunological phenotypes. A further reported finding was that TCR beta sequences accurately predicted the HLA-A and HLA-B alleles for most subjects in the first cohort. A later analysis associated about 18,000 TCR beta sequences with specific HLA alleles at a false discovery rate of 0.05. A later analysis reported that several top co-occurrence clusters appeared linked to parvovirus B19, influenza, CMV and Epstein-Barr virus. Sequencing depth was assumed to be roughly uniform across donors in the presence/absence analyses, though that assumption may not hold. The study gave a list of 150 to 200 TCR beta chains associated with cytomegalovirus. Most TCR sequences were seen in very few donors, while some public TCRs were found in many individuals.

The cohort was made up of approximately 670 healthy bone marrow donors. At the time of sampling, every cohort member was nominally healthy, though immune exposures that went unrecorded were likely present. The donor was CMV seronegative and belonged to the group of more than 300 seronegative cohort members. Every donor gave a peripheral blood sample, and the peripheral blood mononuclear cells from that sample were used for TCR beta sequencing. Genomic DNA was extracted from the blood cell samples with the Qiagen DNeasy Blood Extraction Kit. As encoded in the germline V gene, CDR1 is SGDLS while CDR2 is YYNGEE. V and J lose 0 bases and 0 bases, and a span of 6 bases separates them. The CDR3 contains 14 residues, cysteine and phenylalanine counted. The DNA shown is the 42-base CDR3, in frame from base 1. The library was obtained by the immunoSEQ multiplex PCR assay. For the multiplex PCR, a mixture combining 60 forward primers for TCR Vbeta segments and 13 reverse primers for TCR Jbeta segments was used. Amplification of the CDR3 region of rearranged TCR beta genes was performed with a multiplex PCR assay on genomic DNA. The Illumina HiSeq System was used to sequence the amplified TCR beta libraries as 87-base-pair reads. On the study's bioinformatics: A later analysis counted tens of millions of unique TCR beta chains across the 600 to 850 repertoires, and around 12 million of these chains were shared by at least two donors. To remove PCR and sequencing errors, raw reads were error-corrected and collapsed into unique sequences using a nearest-neighbor algorithm that merged closely related sequences. CDR3 sequences were aligned to IMGT reference sequences to assign V, D and J gene segments. For a sequence to be retained, at least a six-nucleotide match to both a V gene segment and a J gene segment was required. Rearrangements were called productive when the CDR3 lacked stop codons and stayed in frame with V and J; all others were non-productive. Following IMGT convention, CDR3 was defined as the stretch from the second conserved V-encoded cysteine to the conserved J-encoded phenylalanine. Sequences without an unambiguous match to a single V gene segment were excluded from the earlier analysis of a few hundred of the donors. In an earlier analysis of approximately 610 of the donors, V segments were called functional above 56.7% productive rearrangements and were called segregating when the between-donor standard deviation exceeded 5%. To diagnose cytomegalovirus status from the catalog of TCR beta chain sequences, a statistical classification framework was built. In a later analysis, TCR nucleotide sequences were compared against IMGT/GENE-DB human TR gene sequences so that V and J genes could be assigned. Using the TCRdist pipeline, a later analysis assigned CDR3 sequences along with most-parsimonious VDJ recombination scenarios. In a later analysis, every TCR beta chain was defined by the combination of its CDR3 amino acid sequence and its V-gene family, and reads without a unique V-gene family were dropped. A later analysis removed 592 highly shared, low-generation-probability nucleotide sequences to deal with suspected cross-contamination and a sequencing artifact. In a later analysis, a clonal expansion index for each public chain was calculated from normalized within-repertoire ranks of inferred template counts. In a later analysis, generation probabilities were computed using a VDJ recombination model fitted to out-of-frame rearrangements, and the results were checked against IGoR. A later analysis scored TCR-TCR, TCR-HLA and TCR-CMV co-occurrence with hypergeometric tests, applying a repertoire-size bias correction to TCR pairs. False discovery rates were estimated in a later analysis by permuting HLA or CMV assignments 20 times. In a later analysis, co-occurring TCRs were grouped using DBSCAN, with TCRdist sequence similarity added in when clustering inside HLA-allele-positive subsets. Repertoires with fewer than 30,000 or more than 120,000 public chains, plus five repertoires with anomalous nucleotide sharing, were excluded from co-occurrence clustering. Imported from immuneACCESS, the table was reduced by TCRdb to in-frame sequences with V and J called. These copies leave out some clones; in studies compared against another copy, an unresolved V gene accounts for under half, and the cause of the remainder is not known. V and J calls and clone size are copied from that table; D and trimming were computed from the DNA. This sample is represented by around 170,000 clones; 60% to 80% of them were singletons. The top ten clonotypes cover 1.4% of the sample.

The V gene is TRBV9 and the J gene is TRBJ2-5, with the D gene call left open. The sequenced material came from PBMCs. This receptor was identified in a male donor in good health and CMV-seronegative. The DNA sequence reads TGTGCCAGCAGCGTAGGGCCAGACCAAGAGACCCAGTACTTC. Translated, it reads CASSVGPDQETQYF.